This T cell receptor (beta chain) was sequenced for a study of blood T cell repertoires in COVID-19. The length of the CDR3 is 16 residues. Losses at the gene ends were 1 base for V and 4 bases for J; bases not matched to a gene: 10. In germline, CDR1 is LGHDT, CDR2 YNNKEL (reference sequence). Produced via immunoSEQ multiplex PCR; TCRdb's table is partial and in-frame only. The table includes around 240,000 clones, approximately 84% detected once. The chain employs TRBV3-1 (or the pseudogene TRBV3-2) and TRBJ2-7; 7 nucleotides line up with TRBD1. Sequencing was done on a sample of peripheral blood. The TCR was taken from a man in his forties with acute or convalescent COVID-19. This CDR3 is CASSQGLGTERYEQYF. In DNA form, the CDR3 reads TGTGCCAGCAGCCAAGGGCTCGGGACAGAGAGATACGAGCAGTACTTC.